Listed here are 29 T cell receptor beta chains from one sample, sequenced in a study of breast tumors, draining lymph nodes, adjacent tissues. TCRdb re-called the multiplex PCR reads through MiXCR, storing one row per CDR3 protein. The sample lists 25,000 or so distinct CDR3 sequences, roughly a quarter occurring once. The source material was breast tumor tissue. These receptors were obtained from a female donor with breast cancer. Some clones in this sample may be carry-over from other donors' samples.

This clonotype was recorded at least ten times. The V call is TRBV12-5, the J call TRBJ1-5, with D hard to call. The CDR3 runs to 13 residues. V lost 1 base and J lost 4, with 5 bases in between. Looked up from germline, CDR1 is LGHNT and CDR2 is FRNRAP. For the CDR3, the DNA is TGTGCTAGTGGTTTGGATCATAATCAGCCCCAGCATTTT. Translating gives CASGLDHNQPQHF.

This clonotype was seen ten or more times. The rearrangement links TRBV18 to TRBJ2-7; 7 bases are a match to TRBD1. The CDR3 contains 14 residues. Germline V gene data show CDR1 as KGHSH and CDR2 as LQKENI. The junction had 3 bases not matched to a gene; V was cut back by 0 bases and J by 4 bases. CDR3 residues: CASSPPGQTYEQYF. The CDR3 DNA is TGTGCCAGCTCACCACCGGGACAGACTTACGAGCAGTACTTC.

J is TRBJ1-2 and V is TRBV27, with a tentative D call TRBD1 (5 bases). The CDR3 runs 14 residues. Trimming removed 6 bases from V and 4 bases from J, with 15 bases in between. CDR1 and CDR2 (germline): MNHEY, SMNVEV (reference sequence). CDR3 coding DNA: TGTGCCAGCAGACCGGGGCCACGGGTCTATGGCTACACCTTC. Translating it yields CASRPGPRVYGYTF.

To note about this clonotype: One end of the junction does not line up with germline, which may come from a read error. V and J are TRBV3-1 and TRBJ2-7; perhaps TRBD2 as D (5 bases). Germline V lookup: CDR1 LGHDT, CDR2 YNNKEL (reference sequence). The CDR3 extends over 13 amino acids. CDR3 in DNA: TGCGCCAGCAGCCAAGGAGGCCCCCTTATCCCGTACTTC. The encoded protein is CASSQGGPLIPYF.

This clonotype was seen a handful of times. The chain links TRBV3-1 to TRBJ2-3; 7 bases are shared with TRBD2. V trimming: 0 bases; J trimming: 0 bases; junction bases outside the gene matches: 18. The CDR3 loop spans 21 amino acids. Looked up from germline, CDR1 is LGHDT and CDR2 is YNNKEL (reference sequence). The DNA for the CDR3 is TGTGCCAGCAGCCAAGATCGGGGACTGGTTGGGGAGGGCCTCAGCACAGATACGCAGTATTTT. Protein sequence: CASSQDRGLVGEGLSTDTQYF.

This clonotype was picked up many times. The CDR3 spells CASPGPLGEQYF. The CDR3 DNA reads as TGTGCCAGCCCGGGACCTCTTGGGGAGCAGTACTTC. The chain has TRBV28 and TRBJ2-7; D may correspond to TRBD1 or TRBD2 (5 bases each). Germline assignment: CDR1 MDHEN and CDR2 SYDVKM. The length of the CDR3 is 12 residues. V was shortened by 8 bases and J by 7 bases, with 15 bases between the two germline ends.

At least ten counts were recorded for this clonotype. V gene TRBV14 combines with J gene TRBJ2-2; 11 bases agree with TRBD2. The CDR3 totals 15 residues. CDR1 is SGHDN and CDR2 is FVKESK in the germline V gene. Losses at the gene ends were 1 base for V and 5 bases for J; bases not matched to a gene: 0. CDR3 loop: CASSQGLAGTGELFF. In nucleotides, the CDR3 is TGTGCCAGCAGCCAAGGACTAGCGGGAACCGGGGAGCTGTTTTTT.

In its sample, this clonotype was seen many times. V and J are TRBV30 and TRBJ2-1; no definite D call. Trimming pared 4 bases from V and 4 bases from J, leaving 11 bases between. The germline gives CDR1 GTSNPN, CDR2 SVGIG (reference sequence). This CDR3 spans 13 amino acids. This chain's CDR3 is CAWKGVNYNEQFF. In DNA, the CDR3 is TGTGCCTGGAAAGGAGTAAATTACAATGAGCAGTTCTTC. Drawing the rest from reference TRBV30 and TRBJ2-1, the complete variable domain is SQTIHQWPATLVQPVGSPLSLECTVEGTSNPNLYWYRQAAGRGLQLLFYSVGIGQISSEVPQNLSASRPQDRQFILSSKKLLLSDSGFYLCAWKGVNYNEQFFGPGTRLTVL.

In the case of this clonotype: A read error may explain this, as a much larger clone is one base away. The CDR3 spells CASSLRVAGVGETQYF. CDR3 bases: TGTGCCAGCAGCCTCCGGGTAGCGGGAGTAGGAGAGACCCAGTACTTC. The chain links TRBV5-4 to TRBJ2-5; TRBD2 agrees at 9 bases. Trimming removed 4 bases from V and 4 bases from J; junction bases left unmatched: 11. The CDR3 length is 16 residues. Germline V lookup: CDR1 SGHNT, CDR2 YYREEE (reference sequence).

At least ten counts were recorded for this clonotype. This sequence joins TRBV24-1 and TRBJ1-5, with 9 bases fitting TRBD1. After removal of 3 bases from V and 5 bases from J, the junction contained 7 bases not matched to a gene. The CDR3 contains 16 residues. Germline lookup yields CDR1 KGHDR and CDR2 SFDVKD. CDR3 sequence: CATSDRDRGYDQPQHF. The CDR3 bases are TGTGCCACCAGTGATCGCGACAGGGGGTACGATCAGCCCCAGCATTTT.

The table lists this clonotype with many counts. The gene calls are TRBV28 and TRBJ2-7; 15 bases agree with TRBD2. This CDR3 spans 17 amino acids. Looked up from germline, CDR1 is MDHEN and CDR2 is SYDVKM. The CDR3 loop is CAVVGTSGRRGQDEQYF. The CDR3 DNA sequence: TGTGCGGTTGTCGGGACTAGCGGGAGGAGAGGACAGGACGAGCAGTACTTC.

This chain uses TRBV12-3 or TRBV12-4 with TRBJ2-3; D is unclear. V shed 2 bases and J shed 7 bases, with 10 bases lying between them. The CDR3 has 13 residues. CDR3 amino acids: CASSLNRWNTQYF. The CDR3 DNA reads as TGTGCCAGCAGTTTAAATCGGTGGAATACGCAGTATTTT.

Remarks on this clonotype: One base away lies a much larger clone, so this may be a sequencing read error. The chain is built from TRBV11-2 and TRBJ2-2; 10 positions agree with TRBD2. Germline lookup yields CDR1 SGHAT and CDR2 FQNNGV. The CDR3 covers 15 residues. As DNA, the CDR3 is TGTGCCAGCAGCTTAGCACTAGCGGGACCGGGGGAGCCGTTTTTT. The encoded protein is CASSLALAGPGEPFF.

This clonotype was seen many times. The chain carries TRBV11-3 and TRBJ2-2; D possibly corresponds to TRBD2 (6 bases). The CDR3 runs to 13 residues. CDR1 is SGHNT, CDR2 YENEEA, per germline. V was pared by 4 bases and J by 6 bases, with 9 bases between. The CDR3 loop is CASSWRASGELFF. Written as DNA, the CDR3 is TGTGCCAGCAGCTGGAGGGCATCCGGGGAGCTGTTTTTT.

The table lists this clonotype with many counts. The gene calls are TRBV11-2 and TRBJ2-7; the D is unclear. Per the germline V gene, CDR1 is SGHAT and CDR2 is FQNNGV. The CDR3 runs to 13 residues. V was clipped by 5 bases and J by 6 bases, with 14 bases between them. CDR3 sequence reads: CASSARTGFEQYF. DNA of the CDR3: TGTGCCAGCAGCGCCCGCACCGGGTTCGAGCAGTACTTC.

This clonotype was seen many times. The chain is built from TRBV20-1 and TRBJ2-7; 8 positions match TRBD2. This CDR3 contains 14 residues. CDR1 is DFQATT, CDR2 SNEGSKA, per germline (reference sequence). Germline trimming cut 6 bases from V and 0 bases from J; bases unmatched to any gene: 7. CDR3: CSATSGYLSYEQYF. Written as DNA, the CDR3 is TGCAGTGCAACTAGCGGATACCTCTCCTACGAGCAGTACTTC.

This clonotype was found many times. The chain recombines TRBV28 with TRBJ2-1; 7 nucleotides agree with TRBD2. CDR1 is MDHEN, CDR2 SYDVKM, per germline. There are 14 residues in the CDR3. Unmatched junction bases numbered 7, after V lost 7 bases and J lost 4 bases. CDR3 sequence (DNA): TGTGCCAGCAAAACTACTAGCGAGTACAATGAGCAGTTCTTC. It codes for CASKTTSEYNEQFF.

The V gene is TRBV7-6, the J gene TRBJ1-1; no firm D call. The CDR3 covers 14 residues. V lost 7 bases, J lost 9 bases, and 21 bases lay in between. The germline gives CDR1 SGHVS, CDR2 FNYEAQ. DNA of the CDR3: TGTGCCAGCACCACGGCCCATGGCAGCCGTAAAGCTTTCTTT. It codes for CASTTAHGSRKAFF. The complete variable domain, with remaining parts taken from reference TRBV7-6 and TRBJ1-1, reads GAGVSQSPRYKVTKRGQDVALRCDPISGHVSLYWYRQALGQGPEFLTYFNYEAQQDKSGLPNDRFSAERPEGSISTLTIQRTEQRDSAMYRCASTTAHGSRKAFFGQGTRLTVV.

This clonotype was recorded at least ten times. The chain carries TRBV7-3 and TRBJ2-2; 9 positions match TRBD1. The CDR3 sequence is 16 residues long. The germline gives CDR1 SGHTA, CDR2 FQGTGA. Unmatched junction bases numbered 5, after V lost 5 bases and J lost 1 base. Written as DNA, the CDR3 is TGTGCCAGCAGCCTGCCGACAGGGGGGAACACCGGGGAGCTGTTTTTT. Translating gives CASSLPTGGNTGELFF.

The table lists this clonotype with many counts. This chain connects TRBV10-2 to TRBJ2-1; 9 bases are a match to TRBD1. There are 15 residues in the CDR3. The germline CDR1 and CDR2 sequences are WSHSY and SAAADI. V gave up 4 bases and J gave up 7 bases; unmatched junction bases: 8. CDR3 residues: CASSGGTGFGNEQFF. CDR3 DNA sequence: TGCGCCAGCAGTGGAGGGACAGGGTTCGGAAATGAGCAGTTCTTC.

CDR3 bases: TGTGCCAGCTCACCCCGGGGGGGTGATGAAAAACTGTTTTTT. Its translation is CASSPRGGDEKLFF. The chain uses TRBV18 and TRBJ1-4, with D possibly being TRBD1 (5 bases). The CDR3 runs 14 residues. CDR1 KGHSH and CDR2 LQKENI come from the germline V gene. V lost 3 bases, J lost 6 bases, and 11 bases lay in between.

V usage is TRBV20-1 and J usage is TRBJ2-7; D not certain. The CDR3 runs 11 residues. The germline V gene encodes CDR1 DFQATT and CDR2 SNEGSKA (reference sequence). Trimming took 6 bases from V and 3 from J, leaving 9 bases between them. The CDR3 sequence: CSASPRYEQYF. The CDR3, as DNA: TGCAGTGCCAGCCCTCGCTACGAGCAGTACTTC.

This clonotype was seen many times. The chain employs TRBV6-1 and TRBJ2-7, with TRBD1 matching over 7 bases. Germline-derived CDR1 and CDR2 are MNHNS and SASEGT. This CDR3 is built from 16 residues. V was pared by 4 bases and J by 3 bases, with 12 bases of the junction left unmatched. DNA for the CDR3: TGTGCCAGCAGTGGACAGGGTTTCGGCGAGGGCTACGAGCAGTACTTC. Its translation is CASSGQGFGEGYEQYF.

The rearrangement joins TRBV5-5 to TRBJ2-5; possibly TRBD1 or TRBD2 for D (6 bases each). The CDR3 loop spans 18 amino acids. Deletions cut 7 bases from V and 5 bases from J, with 30 bases between. Germline V CDR1 and CDR2: SGHKS, YYEKEE (reference sequence). The CDR3 sequence is CASDIRDWGHRTGETQYF. CDR3 DNA: TGTGCCAGCGACATCCGGGACTGGGGGCATCGGACGGGGGAGACCCAGTACTTC.

This clonotype came up many times. The rearrangement joins TRBV9 to TRBJ2-2; D gene unclear. The CDR3 loop spans 14 amino acids. The germline gives CDR1 SGDLS, CDR2 YYNGEE. With 2 bases removed from V and 0 bases from J, the gap between germline ends came to 5 bases. The CDR3 nucleotides read TGTGCCAGCAGCGTTGCGACGAACACCGGGGAGCTGTTTTTT. It codes for CASSVATNTGELFF. Full variable domain (remainder filled in from reference TRBV9 and TRBJ2-2): DSGVTQTPKHLITATGQRVTLRCSPRSGDLSVYWYQQSLDQGLQFLIQYYNGEERAKGNILERFSAQQFPDLHSELNLSSLELGDSALYFCASSVATNTGELFFGEGSRLTVL.

This clonotype was counted ten times or more. V gene TRBV30 combines with J gene TRBJ2-7; D remains unclear. The CDR3 covers 11 residues. Trimming stripped 1 base from V and 3 bases from J, with 4 bases between. Germline V CDR1 and CDR2: GTSNPN, SVGIG (reference sequence). CDR3: CAWSASYEQYF. CDR3 coding DNA: TGTGCCTGGAGTGCAAGCTACGAGCAGTACTTC.

This clonotype was seen ten or more times. The gene calls are TRBV11-2 and TRBJ2-7; the match to TRBD1 covers 9 bases. The V and J ends lost 5 bases and 4 bases, in that order; junction bases with no gene match: 6. This CDR3 comprises 14 residues. From germline, CDR1 is SGHAT and CDR2 FQNNGV. The CDR3, as DNA: TGTGCCAGCAGCGTAAACAGGGGGCTATACGAGCAGTACTTC. Residues: CASSVNRGLYEQYF.

This clonotype was observed at least ten times. The rearrangement uses TRBV10-3 and TRBJ2-7; no clear D. Trimming left V 0 bases short and J 2 bases short, with 8 bases between. The CDR3 length is 14 residues. In germline, CDR1 is ENHRY, CDR2 SYGVKD. CDR3 DNA sequence: TGTGCCATCAGTGAGTCGATCCTAGCCTACGAGCAGTACTTC. It is translated as CAISESILAYEQYF.

This clonotype was found many times. The chain joins TRBV2 to TRBJ1-4; D is perhaps TRBD1 (5 bases). V lost 3 bases, J lost 4 bases, and 9 bases lay in between. The CDR3 extends over 14 amino acids. Per the germline V gene, CDR1 is SNHLY and CDR2 is FYNNEI. CDR3 in DNA: TGTGCCAGCAGTGAGCGGGACTATAATGAAAAACTGTTTTTT. Its translation: CASSERDYNEKLFF.